This entry is about one T cell receptor beta chain. The data originate from a study of regulatory T cells in long-lasting Graves disease. iRepertoire HTBI primers and Arm-PCR of CDR3 regions built TCR beta libraries. TCRdb redid the calling of the multiplex PCR reads with MiXCR, one entry per CDR3 protein. This table has fewer than 450,000 distinct CDR3 sequences, about 15% appearing once. As to time point: newly diagnosed GD, antithyroid drugs for less than 3 months. Preparation of the TCR library used RNA extracted from PBMCs. This CDR3 is built from 15 residues. Germline CDR1 and CDR2: SGHDT and YYEEEE. Trimming pared 1 base from V and 5 bases from J, leaving 12 bases between. This sample also appeared in a second study, on T cells in Graves' hyperthyroidism and ophthalmopathy.

The chain employs TRBV5-6 and TRBJ2-2; no clear D. This receptor was identified in a woman aged 40 to 55 with Graves disease. This specimen was peripheral blood mononuclear cells (PBMCs), taken at new diagnosis, from a patient treated with antithyroid drugs. Here the CDR3 DNA reads TGTGCCAGCAGCTTGCTGCTAGGGCTGACCGGGGAGCTGTTTTTT. It encodes CASSLLLGLTGELFF. The full variable domain, rest sourced from reference TRBV5-6 and TRBJ2-2, is DAGVTQSPTHLIKTRGQQVTLRCSPKSGHDTVSWYQQALGQGPQFIFQYYEEEERQRGNFPDRFSGHQFPNYSSELNVNALLLGDSALYLCASSLLLGLTGELFFGEGSRLTVL.